The rows below give T cell receptor beta chains drawn from one sample of a study of Graves' ophthalmopathy and Graves' hyperthyroidism. Via MiXCR, TCRdb re-called the multiplex PCR reads, giving one row per CDR3 protein. The sample has about 400,000 distinct CDR3 sequences, 15% to 20% seen once. The specimen sequenced was peripheral blood. The receptors were gathered from a woman between 18 and 29 years old with Graves' ophthalmopathy. CDR3s include the opening cysteine and the closing phenylalanine or tryptophan. D genes are given only for firm matches. Part of the rows lack a size; the others show once, few, many or a class for expanded clones.

size	J	V	D	CDR3	DNA
many	TRBJ1-5	TRBV2	TRBD1	CAVDTGVNQPQHF	TGTGCCGTCGACACAGGGGTCAATCAGCCCCAGCATTTT
many	TRBJ1-2	TRBV3-1	TRBD1	CASSGWDRGSGYGYTF	TGTGCCAGCAGTGGTTGGGACAGGGGAAGCGGCTATGGCTACACCTTC
many	TRBJ1-3	TRBV30	-	CARIPQDSSGNTIYF	TGTGCCCGAATACCCCAGGACAGCTCTGGAAACACCATATATTTT
many	TRBJ2-5	TRBV11-2	-	CASSLQARQETQYF	TGTGCCAGCAGCCTACAGGCCCGTCAAGAGACCCAGTACTTC
many	TRBJ2-5	TRBV25-1	TRBD2	CASSEPGTSMETQYF	TGTGCCAGCAGCGAACCCGGGACTAGTATGGAGACCCAGTACTTC
many	TRBJ2-5	TRBV4-1	-	CASSQEGARGETQYF	TGCGCCAGCAGCCAAGAAGGGGCGCGAGGGGAGACCCAGTACTTC
-	TRBJ2-4	TRBV6-1	TRBD2	CASSLAGGGKNIQYF	TGTGCCAGCAGTCTAGCGGGGGGAGGCAAAAACATTCAGTACTTC
many	TRBJ1-2	TRBV6-5	TRBD1	CASNRGQSNYGYTF	TGTGCCAGCAATAGGGGACAGTCTAACTATGGCTACACCTTC
many	TRBJ2-5	TRBV27	TRBD1	CASSPHRGQETQYF	TGTGCCAGCAGTCCACACAGGGGCCAAGAGACCCAGTACTTC
-	TRBJ2-1	TRBV6-2/TRBV6-3	-	CASSYRVGDAGNNEQFF	TGTGCCAGCAGTTACCGGGTAGGGGATGCAGGGAATAATGAGCAGTTCTTC
many	TRBJ2-7	TRBV28	TRBD2	CASSRQRAGGPEQYF	TGTGCCAGCAGCCGACAGCGAGCGGGGGGTCCCGAGCAGTACTTC
-	TRBJ1-6	TRBV6-1	TRBD1	CASSEPPGQSDSPLHF	TGTGCCAGCAGTGAACCTCCGGGACAGAGTGATTCACCCCTCCACTTT
-	TRBJ2-7	TRBV6-1	TRBD2	CASIRIAGGYEQYF	TGTGCCAGCATCCGGATAGCGGGAGGCTACGAGCAGTACTTC
many	TRBJ2-5	TRBV7-3	-	CASSLTLAGAGETQYF	TGTGCCAGCAGCTTAACGTTGGCGGGGGCGGGGGAGACCCAGTACTTC